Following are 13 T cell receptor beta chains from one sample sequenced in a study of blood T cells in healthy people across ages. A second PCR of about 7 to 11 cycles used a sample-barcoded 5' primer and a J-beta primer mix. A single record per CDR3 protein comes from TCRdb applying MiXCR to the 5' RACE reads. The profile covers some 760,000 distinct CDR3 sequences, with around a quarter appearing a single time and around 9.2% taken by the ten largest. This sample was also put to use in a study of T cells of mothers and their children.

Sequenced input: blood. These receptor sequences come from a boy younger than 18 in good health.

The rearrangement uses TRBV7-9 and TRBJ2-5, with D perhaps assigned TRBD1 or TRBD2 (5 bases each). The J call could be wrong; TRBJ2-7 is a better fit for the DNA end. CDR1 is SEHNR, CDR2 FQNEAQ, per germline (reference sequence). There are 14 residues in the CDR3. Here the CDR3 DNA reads TGTGCCAGCAGCGGGGACGTGAGCTCCTACGAGCAGTACTTC. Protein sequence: CASSGDVSSYEQYF.

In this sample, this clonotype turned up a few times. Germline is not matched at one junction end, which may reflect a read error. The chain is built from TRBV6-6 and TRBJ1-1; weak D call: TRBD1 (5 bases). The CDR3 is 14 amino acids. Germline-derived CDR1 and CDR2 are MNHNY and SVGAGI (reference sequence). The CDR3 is CASSYVGEYTEASF. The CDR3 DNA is TGTGCCAGCAGTTACGTGGGGGAATACACTGAAGCTTCCTTT.

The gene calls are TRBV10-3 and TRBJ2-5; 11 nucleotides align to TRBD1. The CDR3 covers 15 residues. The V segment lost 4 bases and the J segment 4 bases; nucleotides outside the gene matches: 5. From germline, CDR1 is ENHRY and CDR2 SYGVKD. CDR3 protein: CAISAGDRGLETQYF. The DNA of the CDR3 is TGTGCCATCAGTGCGGGGGACAGGGGGTTAGAGACCCAGTACTTC.

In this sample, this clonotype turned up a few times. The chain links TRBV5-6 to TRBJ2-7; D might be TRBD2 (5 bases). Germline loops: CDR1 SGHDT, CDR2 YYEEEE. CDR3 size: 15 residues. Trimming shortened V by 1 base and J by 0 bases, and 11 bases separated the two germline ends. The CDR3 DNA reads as TGTGCCAGCAGCTTGAGCGGCCACATCTCCTACGAGCAGTACTTC. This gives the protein CASSLSGHISYEQYF. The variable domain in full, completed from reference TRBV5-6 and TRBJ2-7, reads DAGVTQSPTHLIKTRGQQVTLRCSPKSGHDTVSWYQQALGQGPQFIFQYYEEEERQRGNFPDRFSGHQFPNYSSELNVNALLLGDSALYLCASSLSGHISYEQYFGPGTRLTVT.

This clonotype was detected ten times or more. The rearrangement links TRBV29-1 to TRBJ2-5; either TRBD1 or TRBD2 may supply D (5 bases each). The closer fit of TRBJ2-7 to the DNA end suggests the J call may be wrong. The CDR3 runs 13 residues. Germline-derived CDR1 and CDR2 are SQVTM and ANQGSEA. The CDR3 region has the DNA TGCAGCGCAAGGGACGGTGAAGCCTACGAGCAGTACTTC. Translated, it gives CSARDGEAYEQYF.

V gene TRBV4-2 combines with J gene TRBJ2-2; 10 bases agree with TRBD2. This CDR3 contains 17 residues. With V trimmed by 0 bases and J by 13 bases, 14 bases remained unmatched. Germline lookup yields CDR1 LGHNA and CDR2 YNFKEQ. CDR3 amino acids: CASSQDKSGRALNALFF. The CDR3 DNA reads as TGTGCCAGCAGCCAAGATAAAAGCGGGAGGGCCTTGAATGCGCTGTTTTTT.

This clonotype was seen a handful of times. The CDR3 DNA reads TGCGCCAGCAGCCAAGATGGTCTCAAGGACTCCTACGAGCAGTACTTC. Protein sequence: CASSQDGLKDSYEQYF. The chain employs TRBV4-1 and TRBJ2-7; D is undetermined. CDR1 is MGHRA and CDR2 is YSYEKL in the germline V gene. This CDR3 region has 16 residues. V was cut by 0 bases and J by 0 bases, with 12 bases left in between.

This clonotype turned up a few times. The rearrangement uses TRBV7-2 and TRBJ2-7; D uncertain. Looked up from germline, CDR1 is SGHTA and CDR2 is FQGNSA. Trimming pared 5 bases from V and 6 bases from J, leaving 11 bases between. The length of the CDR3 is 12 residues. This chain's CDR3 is CASSVVTGEQYF. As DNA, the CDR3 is TGTGCCAGCAGCGTCGTGACTGGCGAGCAGTACTTC.

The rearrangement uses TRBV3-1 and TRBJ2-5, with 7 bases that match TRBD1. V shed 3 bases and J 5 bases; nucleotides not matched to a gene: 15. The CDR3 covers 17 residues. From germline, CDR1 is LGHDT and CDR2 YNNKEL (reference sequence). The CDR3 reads CASSHLGYRGSRETQYF. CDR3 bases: TGTGCCAGCAGCCACTTAGGGTACAGGGGATCGCGGGAGACCCAGTACTTC.

The CDR3: CASEGGDYGYTF. DNA of the CDR3: TGTGCCAGTGAAGGGGGGGATTATGGCTACACCTTC. V and J are TRBV6-6 and TRBJ1-2, with a weak D call TRBD1 (6 bases). The germline CDR1 and CDR2 sequences are MNHNY and SVGAGI (reference sequence). The CDR3 is 12 residues long. The germline V and J ends were trimmed by 9 bases and 5 bases, with 13 bases remaining between them.

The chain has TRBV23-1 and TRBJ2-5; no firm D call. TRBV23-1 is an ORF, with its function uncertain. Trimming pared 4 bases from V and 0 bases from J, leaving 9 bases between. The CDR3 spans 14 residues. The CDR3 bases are TGCGCCAGCAGTCGGGAAGGGTACCAAGAGACCCAGTACTTC. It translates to CASSREGYQETQYF.

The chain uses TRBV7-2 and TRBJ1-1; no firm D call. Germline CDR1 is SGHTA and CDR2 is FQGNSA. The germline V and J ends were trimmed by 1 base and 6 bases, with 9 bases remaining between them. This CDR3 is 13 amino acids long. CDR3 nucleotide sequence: TGTGCCAGCAGCTTAGATAGGATCCCTGAAGCTTTCTTT. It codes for CASSLDRIPEAFF.

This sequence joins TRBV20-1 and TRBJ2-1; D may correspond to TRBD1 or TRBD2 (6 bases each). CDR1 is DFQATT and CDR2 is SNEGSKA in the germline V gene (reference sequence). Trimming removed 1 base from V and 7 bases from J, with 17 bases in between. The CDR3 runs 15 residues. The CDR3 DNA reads TGCAGTGCTAGAGGATTGCGGGAAAGGGGGAATGAGCAGTTCTTC. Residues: CSARGLRERGNEQFF.